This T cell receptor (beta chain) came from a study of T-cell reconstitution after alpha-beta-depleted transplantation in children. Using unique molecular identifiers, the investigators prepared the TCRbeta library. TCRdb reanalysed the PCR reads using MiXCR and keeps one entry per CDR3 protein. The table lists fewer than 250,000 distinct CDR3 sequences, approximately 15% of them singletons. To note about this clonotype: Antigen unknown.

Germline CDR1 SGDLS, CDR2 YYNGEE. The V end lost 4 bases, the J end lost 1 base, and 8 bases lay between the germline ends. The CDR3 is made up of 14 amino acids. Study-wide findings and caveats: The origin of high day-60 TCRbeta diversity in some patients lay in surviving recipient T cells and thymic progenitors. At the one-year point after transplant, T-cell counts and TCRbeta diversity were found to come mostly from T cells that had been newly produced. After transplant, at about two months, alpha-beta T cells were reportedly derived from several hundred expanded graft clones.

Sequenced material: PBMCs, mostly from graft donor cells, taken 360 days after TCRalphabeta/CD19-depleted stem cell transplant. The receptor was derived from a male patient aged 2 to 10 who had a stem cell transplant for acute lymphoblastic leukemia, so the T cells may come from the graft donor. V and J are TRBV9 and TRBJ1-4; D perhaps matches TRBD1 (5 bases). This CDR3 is CASSPTVTNEKLFF. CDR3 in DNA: TGTGCCAGCAGCCCGACAGTAACTAATGAAAAACTGTTTTTT.